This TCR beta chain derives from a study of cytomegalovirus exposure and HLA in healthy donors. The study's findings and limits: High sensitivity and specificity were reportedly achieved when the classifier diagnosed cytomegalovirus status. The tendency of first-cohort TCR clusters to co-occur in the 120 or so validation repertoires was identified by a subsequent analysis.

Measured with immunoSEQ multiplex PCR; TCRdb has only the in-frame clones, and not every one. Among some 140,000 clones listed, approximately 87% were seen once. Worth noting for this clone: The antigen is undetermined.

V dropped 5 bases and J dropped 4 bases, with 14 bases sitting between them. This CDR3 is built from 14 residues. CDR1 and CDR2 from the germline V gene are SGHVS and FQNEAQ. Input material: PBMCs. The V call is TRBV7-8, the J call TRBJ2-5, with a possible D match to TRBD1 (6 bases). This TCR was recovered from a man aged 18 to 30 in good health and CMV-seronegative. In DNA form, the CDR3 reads TGTGCCAGCAGCCGAGAGTGGGGGCCAGAGACCCAGTACTTC. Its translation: CASSREWGPETQYF.